This TCR beta chain is drawn from a study of OX40 agonist ivuxolimab in advanced cancers. CDR1 SNHLY and CDR2 FYNNEI come from the germline V gene. The V gene end was trimmed by 4 bases and the J gene end by 1 base; junction bases not matched to a gene: 1. This CDR3 is built from 15 residues. Autoimmune disease history or systemic immunosuppression led to patient exclusion. Assay: immunoSEQ multiplex PCR; the TCRdb copy retains only in-frame clones and omits some. Of approximately 90,000 clones listed, roughly 84% are singletons. As concerns this clone: No antigen is known for it.

The study, taken as a whole, reports: Part of the nonresponder group also had normalized T-cell clonal expansion that was low. CD8+ T cells were the subset that, on average, had more expanded clones than CD4+. Clonal expansion from baseline to week 6 occurred in both CD4+ and CD8+ T cells.

The V and J genes are TRBV2 and TRBJ2-5, with 12 bases that match TRBD1. The sequence derives from an adult with an advanced solid tumor such as melanoma, head and neck, liver or kidney cancer. The sequencing here drew on CD4+ or CD8+ T cells sorted from blood, taken in a trial of the OX40 agonist ivuxolimab. The CDR3 region is CASSGDRGLQETQYF. CDR3 DNA sequence: TGTGCCAGCAGTGGGGACAGGGGGCTCCAAGAGACCCAGTACTTC.